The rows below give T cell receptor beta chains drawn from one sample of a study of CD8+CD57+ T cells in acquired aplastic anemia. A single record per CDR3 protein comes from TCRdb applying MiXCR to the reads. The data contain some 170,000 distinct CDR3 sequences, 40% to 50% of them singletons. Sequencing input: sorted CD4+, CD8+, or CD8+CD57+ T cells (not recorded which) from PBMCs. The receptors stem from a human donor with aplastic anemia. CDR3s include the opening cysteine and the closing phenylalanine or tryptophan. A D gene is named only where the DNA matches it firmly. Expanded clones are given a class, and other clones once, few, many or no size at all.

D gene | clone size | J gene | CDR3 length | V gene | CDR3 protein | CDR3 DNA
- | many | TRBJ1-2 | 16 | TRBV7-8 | CASSPREGITNYGYTF | TGTGCCAGCAGTCCACGCGAGGGGATCACTAACTATGGCTACACCTTC
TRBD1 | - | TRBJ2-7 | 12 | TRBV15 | CATSRTGNEQYF | TGTGCCACCTCCCGGACAGGCAACGAGCAGTACTTC
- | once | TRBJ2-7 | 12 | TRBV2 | CASRLGSYEQYF | TGTGCCAGCAGACTCGGATCCTACGAGCAGTACTTC
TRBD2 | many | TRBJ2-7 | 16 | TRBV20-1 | CSARDTRTSLGWEQYF | TGCAGTGCTAGAGATACCCGGACTAGCCTTGGCTGGGAGCAGTACTTC
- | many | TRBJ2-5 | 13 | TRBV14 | CASSLLLGETQYF | TGTGCCAGCAGCCTCCTCCTCGGAGAGACCCAGTACTTC
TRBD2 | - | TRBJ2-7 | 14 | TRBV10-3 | CASSGLAGVREQYF | TGTGCCAGCAGTGGACTAGCGGGGGTTCGGGAGCAGTACTTC
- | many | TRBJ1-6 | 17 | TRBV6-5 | CASSYSGAGQKIRPLHF | TGTGCCAGCAGTTACTCAGGGGCCGGACAAAAGATTAGACCCCTCCACTTT
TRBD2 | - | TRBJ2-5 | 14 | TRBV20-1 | CSANLAVLPGTQYF | TGCAGTGCGAATCTAGCGGTCCTACCAGGGACCCAGTACTTC
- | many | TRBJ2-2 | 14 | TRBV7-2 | CASSTASDTGELFF | TGTGCCAGCAGCACGGCTAGCGACACCGGGGAGCTGTTTTTT
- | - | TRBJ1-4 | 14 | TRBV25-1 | CASSLGGAEEKLFF | TGTGCCAGCTCACTAGGGGGGGCAGAGGAAAAACTGTTTTTT